This entry is about one T cell receptor beta chain. The data stem from a study of identical twins. The junction had 5 bases not matched to a gene; V was cut back by 1 base and J by 1 base. Germline V gene lookup returns CDR1 SGHTA and CDR2 FQGNSA. The CDR3 totals 16 residues. Unique molecular identifiers were present on the cDNA, which also gained a universal primer site by template switching. TCRdb re-called the 5' RACE reads with MiXCR, one entry per CDR3 protein. This table holds around 300,000 distinct CDR3 sequences, more than 6.5% found once. This sample also appeared in a second study, on yellow fever vaccine responses in identical twins.

The chain carries TRBV7-2 and TRBJ2-3; 7 nucleotides match TRBD2. The sequenced sample consisted of memory (CD45RO+) T cells sorted from blood. This clonotype originated in a woman under 30 in good health. In nucleotides, the CDR3 is TGTGCCAGCAGCTTAGTTCAGGCGGGAGGCACAGATACGCAGTATTTT. Amino acid sequence: CASSLVQAGGTDTQYF. Looking up the rest from reference TRBV7-2 and TRBJ2-3 gives the full variable domain: GAGVSQSPSNKVTEKGKDVELRCDPISGHTALYWYRQSLGQGLEFLIYFQGNSAPDKSGLPSDRFSAERTGGSVSTLTIQRTQQEDSAVYLCASSLVQAGGTDTQYFGPGTRLTVL.